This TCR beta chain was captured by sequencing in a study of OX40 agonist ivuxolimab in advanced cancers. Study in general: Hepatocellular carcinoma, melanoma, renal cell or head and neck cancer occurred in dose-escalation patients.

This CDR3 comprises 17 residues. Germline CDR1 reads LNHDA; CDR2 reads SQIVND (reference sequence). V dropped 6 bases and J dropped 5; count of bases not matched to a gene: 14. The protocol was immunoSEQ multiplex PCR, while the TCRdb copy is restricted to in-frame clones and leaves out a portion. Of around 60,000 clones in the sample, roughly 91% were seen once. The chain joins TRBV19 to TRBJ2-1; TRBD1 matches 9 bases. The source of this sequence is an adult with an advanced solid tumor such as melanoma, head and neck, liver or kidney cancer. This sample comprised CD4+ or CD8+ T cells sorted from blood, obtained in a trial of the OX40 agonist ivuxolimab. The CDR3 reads CASSRGMGQGSHNEQFF. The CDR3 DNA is TGTGCCAGTAGCCGAGGAATGGGACAGGGATCCCACAATGAGCAGTTCTTC. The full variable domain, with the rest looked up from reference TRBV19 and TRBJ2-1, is DGGITQSPKYLFRKEGQNVTLSCEQNLNHDAMYWYRQDPGQGLRLIYYSQIVNDFQKGDIAEGYSVSREKKESFPLTVTSAQKNPTAFYLCASSRGMGQGSHNEQFFGPGTRLTVL.